The 3 T cell receptor beta chains below come from one sample, sequenced in a study of OX40 agonist ivuxolimab in advanced cancers. Profiled with immunoSEQ multiplex PCR; TCRdb holds only in-frame clones, not every one. The sample consists of under 70,000 clones, around 86% of them appearing once. The sample consisted of CD4+ or CD8+ T cells sorted from blood, taken in a trial of the OX40 agonist ivuxolimab. Receptors were obtained from an adult with an advanced solid tumor such as melanoma, head and neck, liver or kidney cancer.

The gene calls are TRBV2 and TRBJ2-3; D gene unclear. The CDR3 is made up of 14 amino acids. Trimming took 7 bases from V and 1 from J, leaving 12 bases between them. The V gene's germline CDR1 is SNHLY and CDR2 FYNNEI. CDR3 in DNA: TGTGCCAGCACCGACTTCCTCGGCACAGATACGCAGTATTTT. It translates to CASTDFLGTDTQYF.

This clone was detected once. The chain recombines TRBV5-1 with TRBJ2-1, with D perhaps TRBD1 (5 bases). V was shortened by 4 bases and J by 5 bases, with 13 bases between the two germline ends. The germline gives CDR1 SGHRS, CDR2 YFSETQ. The CDR3 length is 14 residues. CDR3 residues: CASSPATTDNEQFF. Written as DNA, the CDR3 is TGCGCCAGCAGCCCAGCTACGACAGACAATGAGCAGTTCTTC.

The chain links TRBV2 to TRBJ1-3; D unclear. Germline CDR1 and CDR2: SNHLY and FYNNEI. V was clipped by 5 bases and J by 0 bases, with 8 bases between them. The CDR3 contains 14 residues. CDR3 loop: CASSRTGSGNTIYF. In DNA, the CDR3 is TGTGCCAGCAGTCGTACGGGCTCTGGAAACACCATATATTTT.